This T cell receptor beta chain was recorded in a study of control samples from healthy donors and cancer patients. The germline V and J ends were trimmed by 10 bases and 0 bases, with 16 bases remaining between them. The CDR3 is made up of 14 amino acids. CDR1 is SGHTA, CDR2 FQGNSA, per germline. The assay was immunoSEQ multiplex PCR, and TCRdb's table has in-frame clones only and misses some. This sample has about 140,000 clones; 94% occur once, and the top ten carry 13%. V and J are TRBV7-2 and TRBJ2-7; D might be TRBD1 or TRBD2, each matching 6 bases. This TCR derives from a man in his forties or fifties in good health. The specimen sequenced was blood. The CDR3 spells CAIKRGLNSYEQYF. CDR3 in DNA: TGTGCCATCAAACGGGGGCTGAACTCCTACGAGCAGTACTTC.